This T cell receptor (beta chain) originates from a study of monozygotic twins with inflammatory bowel disease. No DNA is given; TCRdb re-called the 5' RACE reads and lists each CDR3 protein once. The data include about 210,000 distinct CDR3 sequences; the top ten clones carry roughly 1.5%. Concerning this clonotype: Its antigen is as yet unknown.

The CDR3 contains 14 residues. In germline, CDR1 is MNHEY, CDR2 SMNVEV (reference sequence). Blood was drawn at around 2.5 ml per donor. Study findings and constraints: The existence of one strong signal or clonotype linked to IBD lacked support. Comparison of concordant versus discordant twins revealed no difference in repertoire similarity, possibly due to limited power. Inverse Simpson values showed less TCRbeta diversity in IBD patients than in their healthy co-twins.

This clonotype was sampled from a human donor with ulcerative colitis or Crohn's disease, or a healthy co-twin of an affected twin (not recorded which). Material: blood. The chain joins TRBV27 to TRBJ2-7; TCRdb gives TRBD2 as the D gene, but with no DNA this cannot be confirmed. The CDR3 here is CASKSGGGLYEQYF.